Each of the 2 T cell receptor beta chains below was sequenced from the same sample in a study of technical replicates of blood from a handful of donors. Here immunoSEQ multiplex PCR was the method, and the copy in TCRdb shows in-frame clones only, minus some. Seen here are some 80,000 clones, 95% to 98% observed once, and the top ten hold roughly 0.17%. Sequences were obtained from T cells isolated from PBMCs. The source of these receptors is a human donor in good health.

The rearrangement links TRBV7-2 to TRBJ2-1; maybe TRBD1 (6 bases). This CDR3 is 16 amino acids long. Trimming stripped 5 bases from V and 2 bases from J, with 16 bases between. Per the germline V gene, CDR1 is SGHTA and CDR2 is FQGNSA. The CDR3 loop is CASSHGLQGPYNEQFF. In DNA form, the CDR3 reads TGTGCCAGCAGCCATGGTCTCCAGGGGCCCTACAATGAGCAGTTCTTC.

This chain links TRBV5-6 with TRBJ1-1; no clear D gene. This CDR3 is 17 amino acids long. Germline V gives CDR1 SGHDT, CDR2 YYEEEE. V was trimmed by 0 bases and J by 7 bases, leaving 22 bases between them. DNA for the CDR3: TGTGCCAGCAGCTTGGCGCTCCGCTTGAGTACCCTCGATGAAGCTTTCTTT. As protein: CASSLALRLSTLDEAFF.